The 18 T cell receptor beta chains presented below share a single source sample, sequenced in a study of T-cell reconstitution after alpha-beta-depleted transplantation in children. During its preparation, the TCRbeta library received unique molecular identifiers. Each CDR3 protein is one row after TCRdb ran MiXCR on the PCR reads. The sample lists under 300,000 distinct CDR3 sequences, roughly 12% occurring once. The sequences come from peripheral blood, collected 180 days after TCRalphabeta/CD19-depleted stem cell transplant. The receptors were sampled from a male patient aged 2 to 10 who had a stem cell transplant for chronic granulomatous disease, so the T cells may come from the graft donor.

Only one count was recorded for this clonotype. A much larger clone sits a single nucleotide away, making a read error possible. The CDR3 bases are TGTGCCAGCAGCCGGCTAGCGGGAGGGCCCTCCTACGAGCAGCACTTC. Its protein is CASSRLAGGPSYEQHF. The chain links TRBV7-2 to TRBJ2-7; TRBD2 matches 12 bases. This CDR3 comprises 16 residues. Germline CDR1 is SGHTA and CDR2 is FQGNSA.

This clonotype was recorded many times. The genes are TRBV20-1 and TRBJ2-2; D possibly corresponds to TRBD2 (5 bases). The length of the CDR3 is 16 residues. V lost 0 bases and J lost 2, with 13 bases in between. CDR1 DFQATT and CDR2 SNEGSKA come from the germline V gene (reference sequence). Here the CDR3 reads CSARDTRRTNTGELFF. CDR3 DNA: TGCAGTGCTAGAGATACGAGGCGGACTAACACCGGGGAGCTGTTTTTT.

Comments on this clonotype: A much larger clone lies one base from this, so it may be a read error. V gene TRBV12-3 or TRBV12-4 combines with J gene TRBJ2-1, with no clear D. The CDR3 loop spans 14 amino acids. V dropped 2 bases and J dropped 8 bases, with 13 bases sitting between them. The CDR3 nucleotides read TGTGCCAGCAGTTTAATTCCTAGGACCGATGAGCAGTTCTTC. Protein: CASSLIPRTDEQFF.

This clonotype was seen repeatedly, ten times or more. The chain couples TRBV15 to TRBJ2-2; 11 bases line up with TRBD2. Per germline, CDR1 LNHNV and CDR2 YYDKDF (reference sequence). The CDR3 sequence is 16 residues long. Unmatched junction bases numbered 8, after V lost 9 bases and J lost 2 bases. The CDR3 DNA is TGTGCCACTAAATCCGGGACTAGCGGTAACACCGGGGAGCTGTTTTTT. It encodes CATKSGTSGNTGELFF.

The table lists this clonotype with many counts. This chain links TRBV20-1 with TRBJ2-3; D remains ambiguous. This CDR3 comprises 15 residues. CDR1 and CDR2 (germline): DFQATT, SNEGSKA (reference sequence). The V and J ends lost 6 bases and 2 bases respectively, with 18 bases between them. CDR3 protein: CSALPSGSFTDTQYF. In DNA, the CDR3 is TGCAGTGCCCTACCTTCTGGGTCATTCACAGATACGCAGTATTTT.

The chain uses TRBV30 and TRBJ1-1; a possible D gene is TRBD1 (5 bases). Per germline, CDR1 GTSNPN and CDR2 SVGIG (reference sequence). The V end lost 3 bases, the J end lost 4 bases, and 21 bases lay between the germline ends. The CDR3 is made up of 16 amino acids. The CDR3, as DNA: TGTGCCTGGAGCAGGGAATACACAGGTCGGGGCACTGAAGCTTTCTTT. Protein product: CAWSREYTGRGTEAFF.

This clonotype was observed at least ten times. The CDR3 sequence: CATSLDRYNEQFF. The CDR3 nucleotides are TGTGCCACCAGCTTGGACAGGTACAATGAGCAGTTCTTC. This rearrangement joins TRBV24-1 to TRBJ2-1; 7 bases map to TRBD1. Germline lookup yields CDR1 KGHDR and CDR2 SFDVKD. The V and J ends lost 7 bases and 4 bases, in that order; junction bases with no gene match: 3. There are 13 residues in the CDR3.

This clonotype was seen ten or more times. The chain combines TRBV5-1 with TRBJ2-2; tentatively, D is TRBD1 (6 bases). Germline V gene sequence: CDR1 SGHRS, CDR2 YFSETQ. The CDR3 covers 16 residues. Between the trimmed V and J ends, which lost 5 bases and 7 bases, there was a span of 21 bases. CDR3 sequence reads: CASSHEPYRVSGELFF. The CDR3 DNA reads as TGCGCCAGCAGTCATGAACCGTACAGGGTCAGCGGGGAGCTGTTTTTT.

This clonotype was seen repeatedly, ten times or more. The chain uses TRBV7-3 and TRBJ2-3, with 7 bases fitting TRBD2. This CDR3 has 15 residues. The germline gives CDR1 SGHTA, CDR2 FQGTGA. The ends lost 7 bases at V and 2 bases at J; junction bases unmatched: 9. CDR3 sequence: CASTQTAGSTDTQYF. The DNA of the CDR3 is TGTGCCAGCACCCAAACAGCGGGATCCACAGATACGCAGTATTTT.

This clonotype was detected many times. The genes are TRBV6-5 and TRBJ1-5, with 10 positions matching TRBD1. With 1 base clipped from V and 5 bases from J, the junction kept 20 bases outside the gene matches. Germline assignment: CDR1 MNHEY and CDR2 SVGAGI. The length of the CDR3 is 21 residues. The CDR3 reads CASSYWAYKGQGNTRDQPQHF. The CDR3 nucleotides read TGTGCCAGCAGTTACTGGGCTTATAAGGGACAGGGGAACACCAGGGATCAGCCCCAGCATTTT.

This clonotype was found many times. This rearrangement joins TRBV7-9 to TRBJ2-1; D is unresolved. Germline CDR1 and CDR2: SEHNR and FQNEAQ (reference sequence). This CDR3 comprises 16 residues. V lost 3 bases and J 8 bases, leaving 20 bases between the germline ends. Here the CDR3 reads CASSFRWKGYNDEQFF. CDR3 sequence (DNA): TGTGCCAGCAGCTTTAGGTGGAAAGGGTATAACGATGAGCAGTTCTTC.

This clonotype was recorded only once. DNA for the CDR3: TGTGCCTCCCAGGCCGTCGACAATCAGCCCCAGCATTTT. Translating gives CASQAVDNQPQHF. The gene calls are TRBV12-3 or TRBV12-4 and TRBJ1-5, with D unresolved. The V end lost 11 bases, the J end lost 3 bases, and 14 bases lay between the germline ends. This CDR3 has 13 amino acids.

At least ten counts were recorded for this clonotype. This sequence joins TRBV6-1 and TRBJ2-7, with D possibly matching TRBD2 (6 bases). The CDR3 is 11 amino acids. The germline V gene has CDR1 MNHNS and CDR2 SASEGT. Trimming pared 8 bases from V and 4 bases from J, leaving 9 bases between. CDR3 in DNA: TGTGCCAGCGGTAGCGGTTACGAGCAGTACTTC. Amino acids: CASGSGYEQYF.

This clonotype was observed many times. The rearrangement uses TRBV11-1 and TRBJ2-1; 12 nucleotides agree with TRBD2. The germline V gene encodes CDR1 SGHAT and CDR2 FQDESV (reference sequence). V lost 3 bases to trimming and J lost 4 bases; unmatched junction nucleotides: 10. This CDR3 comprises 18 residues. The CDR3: CASSFYPGLAGIYNEQFF. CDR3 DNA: TGTGCCAGCAGCTTTTACCCCGGACTAGCGGGAATTTACAATGAGCAGTTCTTC.

The CDR3 reads CASSPSPATSGNTIYF. CDR3 sequence (DNA): TGTGCCAGCTCACCTTCCCCCGCCACCTCTGGAAACACCATATATTTT. V usage is TRBV18 and J usage is TRBJ1-3; D uncertain. The CDR3 spans 16 residues. CDR1 is KGHSH and CDR2 is LQKENI in the germline V gene. With 3 bases removed from V and 0 bases from J, the gap between germline ends came to 12 bases.

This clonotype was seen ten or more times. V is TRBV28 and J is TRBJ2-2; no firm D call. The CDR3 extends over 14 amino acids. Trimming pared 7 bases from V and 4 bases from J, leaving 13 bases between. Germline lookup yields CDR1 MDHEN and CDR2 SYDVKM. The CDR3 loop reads CASTFRLGTGELFF. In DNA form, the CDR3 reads TGTGCCAGCACCTTTCGCCTGGGCACCGGGGAGCTGTTTTTT.

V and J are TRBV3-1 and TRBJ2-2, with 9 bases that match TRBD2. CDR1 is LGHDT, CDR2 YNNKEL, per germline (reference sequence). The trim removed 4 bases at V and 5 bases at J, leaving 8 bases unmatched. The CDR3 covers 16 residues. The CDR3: CASSPRGGAWTGELFF. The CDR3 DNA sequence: TGTGCCAGCAGCCCGCGCGGGGGGGCGTGGACCGGGGAGCTGTTTTTT. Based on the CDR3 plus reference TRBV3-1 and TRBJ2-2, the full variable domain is DTAVSQTPKYLVTQMGNDKSIKCEQNLGHDTMYWYKQDSKKFLKIMFSYNNKELIINETVPNRFSPKSPDKAHLNLHINSLELGDSAVYFCASSPRGGAWTGELFFGEGSRLTVL.

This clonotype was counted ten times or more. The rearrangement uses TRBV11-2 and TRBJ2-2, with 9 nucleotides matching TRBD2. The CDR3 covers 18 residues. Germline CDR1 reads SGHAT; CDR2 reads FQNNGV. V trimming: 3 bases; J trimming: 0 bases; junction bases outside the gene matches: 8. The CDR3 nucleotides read TGTGCCAGCAGCTTGCCCCGCGGGGGGGTCACGAACACCGGGGAGCTGTTTTTT. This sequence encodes CASSLPRGGVTNTGELFF.